Shown below are 15 T cell receptor beta chains from a single sample sequenced in a study of blood T cell repertoires in COVID-19. Only in-frame clones appear in the TCRdb table, and some are missing; sequencing was by immunoSEQ multiplex PCR. The repertoire holds around 250,000 clones, with 85% to 90% as singletons. Source material: PBMCs or T cells enriched from blood (not recorded which). The receptors stem from a young man who had recovered from COVID-19.

CDR3 in amino acids: CAISEGGPQHF. The DNA of the CDR3 is TGTGCCATCAGTGAAGGGGGGCCCCAGCATTTT. This chain joins TRBV10-3 and TRBJ1-5, with a possible D match to TRBD1 (6 bases). The germline V and J ends were trimmed by 3 bases and 9 bases, with 6 bases remaining between them. The CDR3 runs 11 residues. The germline CDR1 and CDR2 sequences are ENHRY and SYGVKD.

The V call is TRBV4-1, the J call TRBJ1-5; no reliable D call. Trimming cost V 1 base and J 7 bases, with 8 bases left between them. There are 13 residues in the CDR3. Germline CDR1 is MGHRA and CDR2 is YSYEKL. CDR3 amino acids: CASSQGQVQPQHF. CDR3 sequence (DNA): TGCGCCAGCAGCCAAGGGCAGGTACAGCCCCAGCATTTT.

The chain is built from TRBV4-1 and TRBJ2-1, with 11 bases that match TRBD2. J was trimmed by 5 bases and V by 5 bases; bases with no gene match: 8. The CDR3 is made up of 16 amino acids. Per the germline V gene, CDR1 is MGHRA and CDR2 is YSYEKL. CDR3 amino acids: CASSRSTSGGDNEQFF. CDR3 nucleotides: TGCGCCAGCAGCAGAAGTACTAGCGGGGGTGACAATGAGCAGTTCTTC.

This clone occurred once. The rearrangement links TRBV30 to TRBJ1-6, with D unresolved. Trimming removed 0 bases from V and 4 bases from J, with 7 bases in between. The CDR3 covers 14 residues. Germline loops: CDR1 GTSNPN, CDR2 SVGIG (reference sequence). The CDR3 bases are TGTGCCTGGAGTGTATCAGGATATAATTCACCCCTCCACTTT. It specifies CAWSVSGYNSPLHF. Complete variable domain (other parts from reference TRBV30 and TRBJ1-6): SQTIHQWPATLVQPVGSPLSLECTVEGTSNPNLYWYRQAAGRGLQLLFYSVGIGQISSEVPQNLSASRPQDRQFILSSKKLLLSDSGFYLCAWSVSGYNSPLHFGNGTRLTVT.

The chain employs TRBV19 and TRBJ1-6; D is uncertain. This CDR3 contains 15 residues. V was clipped by 6 bases and J by 10 bases, with 19 bases between them. Looked up from germline, CDR1 is LNHDA and CDR2 is SQIVND (reference sequence). The CDR3 spells CASSDRRSNVSPLHF. CDR3 DNA sequence: TGTGCCAGTAGCGACCGGAGGAGCAACGTATCACCCCTCCACTTT.

The chain combines TRBV14 with TRBJ1-2; 10 bases match TRBD1. CDR3 length: 15 residues. The V gene's germline CDR1 is SGHDN and CDR2 FVKESK. The V segment lost 5 bases and the J segment 5 bases; nucleotides outside the gene matches: 8. In nucleotides, the CDR3 is TGTGCCAGCAGCTGGGGACAGGGGATAACTTATGGCTACACCTTC. Encoded protein: CASSWGQGITYGYTF.

The chain links TRBV7-9 to TRBJ1-4; TRBD1 might be the D (5 bases). This CDR3 has 15 amino acids. V lost 0 bases and J lost 7, with 12 bases in between. CDR1 and CDR2 from the germline V gene are SEHNR and FQNEAQ (reference sequence). The CDR3 coding sequence is TGTGCCAGCAGCTTAGCGCTAGGAGGGGCTGAAAAACTGTTTTTT. Translation: CASSLALGGAEKLFF.

This clone was detected only a few times. CDR3 amino acids: CASTLGGTPHLGAFF. In DNA, the CDR3 is TGTGCCAGCACCCTCGGAGGGACGCCCCATTTGGGAGCTTTCTTT. V is TRBV5-4 and J is TRBJ1-1, with D possibly TRBD1 on 5 matching bases. With 6 bases removed from V and 10 bases from J, the gap between germline ends came to 25 bases. The CDR3 totals 15 residues. The germline gives CDR1 SGHNT, CDR2 YYREEE (reference sequence).

This clone was seen only once. The CDR3: CASSQGSTGTNEKLFF. CDR3 DNA sequence: TGCGCCAGCAGCCAGGGTTCGACGGGAACTAATGAAAAACTGTTTTTT. This chain uses TRBV5-1 with TRBJ1-4, with a weak D call TRBD1 (5 bases). V lost 4 bases to trimming and J lost 1 base, with 14 bases between them. Germline-derived CDR1 and CDR2 are SGHRS and YFSETQ. This CDR3 spans 16 amino acids.

The chain recombines TRBV10-2 with TRBJ1-2; possible D gene TRBD1, 5 bases. Trimming stripped 5 bases from V and 3 bases from J, with 10 bases between. In germline, CDR1 is WSHSY, CDR2 SAAADI. The CDR3 is made up of 13 amino acids. CDR3 DNA: TGCGCCAGCAGTAAGGGGCGCGACTATGGCTACACCTTC. Translated, it gives CASSKGRDYGYTF.

The chain has TRBV5-6 and TRBJ1-1; 7 bases match TRBD1. The germline CDR1 and CDR2 sequences are SGHDT and YYEEEE. The CDR3 spans 15 residues. V gave up 2 bases and J gave up 0 bases; unmatched junction bases: 4. The CDR3 loop is CASSLRGRMNTEAFF. CDR3 DNA sequence: TGTGCCAGCAGCTTAAGGGGGCGGATGAACACTGAAGCTTTCTTT.

The gene calls are TRBV28 and TRBJ1-5, with D tentatively TRBD1 (5 bases). Trimming removed 7 bases from V and 4 bases from J, with 17 bases in between. This CDR3 contains 15 residues. The germline CDR1 and CDR2 sequences are MDHEN and SYDVKM. The CDR3 bases are TGTGCCAGCAAGCTTGGAGGGACGGGAAATCAGCCCCAGCATTTT. Protein sequence: CASKLGGTGNQPQHF.

V usage is TRBV6-5 and J usage is TRBJ2-1; 7 positions match TRBD2. This CDR3 region has 12 residues. The V gene's germline CDR1 is MNHEY and CDR2 SVGAGI. Trimming cost V 4 bases and J 6 bases; bases outside gene matches: 0. DNA for the CDR3: TGTGCCAGCAGTTCGGGGGGCAATGAGCAGTTCTTC. Protein: CASSSGGNEQFF.

Of note for this clone: One end of the junction fails to match germline, which may point to a read error. The V call is TRBV7-7, the J call TRBJ2-5, with no clear D. This CDR3 contains 13 residues. Per germline, CDR1 SSHAT and CDR2 FNYEAQ (reference sequence). As DNA, the CDR3 is TGTGCTAGCAGCTTAGACGGTCAAGAGACCCAGTACTTC. This codes for CASSLDGQETQYF.

This clone has just one count. The chain is built from TRBV5-5 and TRBJ2-1; TRBD2 aligns across 15 bases. V gave up 3 bases and J gave up 6 bases; unmatched junction bases: 1. The CDR3 has 15 amino acids. Per germline, CDR1 SGHKS and CDR2 YYEKEE (reference sequence). The CDR3 reads CASSSGLAGGNEQFF. The CDR3 region has the DNA TGTGCCAGCAGCTCGGGACTAGCGGGAGGCAATGAGCAGTTCTTC.